Listed here are 29 T cell receptor beta chains from one sample, sequenced in a study of cytomegalovirus exposure and HLA in healthy donors. The PCR made use of 60 Vbeta and 13 Jbeta primers. The assay was immunoSEQ multiplex PCR, and TCRdb's table has in-frame clones only and misses some. The sample shows more than 120,000 clones, around 85% of them seen only once. The specimen sequenced was PBMCs. Receptors originate from a woman aged 30 to 39 in good health and CMV-seronegative.

The chain joins TRBV28 to TRBJ2-7; 8 nucleotides match TRBD1. The CDR3 extends over 15 amino acids. J gave up 3 bases and V 2 bases, and 6 bases lay outside the gene matches. Germline CDR1 is MDHEN and CDR2 is SYDVKM. The CDR3 nucleotides read TGTGCCAGCAGTTTAATACCCGGACAGGGCTACGAGCAGTACTTC. Its translation: CASSLIPGQGYEQYF. Using reference TRBV28 and TRBJ2-7 for the parts outside the CDR3, the full variable domain is DVKVTQSSRYLVKRTGEKVFLECVQDMDHENMFWYRQDPGLGLRLIYFSYDVKMKEKGDIPEGYSVSREKKERFSLILESASTNQTSMYLCASSLIPGQGYEQYFGPGTRLTVT.

The V gene is TRBV30, the J gene TRBJ2-3; D is uncertain. Between the trimmed V and J ends, which lost 5 bases and 4 bases, there was a span of 13 bases. This CDR3 is built from 13 residues. Looked up from germline, CDR1 is GTSNPN and CDR2 is SVGIG (reference sequence). CDR3 DNA: TGTGCCTGGGCGTTCGATGTGTCAGATACGCAGTATTTT. It specifies CAWAFDVSDTQYF.

This clone appeared a single time. The V gene is TRBV7-9, the J gene TRBJ2-7; maybe TRBD2 (5 bases). Germline V gene lookup returns CDR1 SEHNR and CDR2 FQNEAQ (reference sequence). Trimming took 1 base from V and 5 from J, leaving 12 bases between them. This CDR3 is 14 amino acids long. The CDR3 is CASSLGGKPNEQYF. The CDR3 nucleotides read TGTGCCAGCAGCTTAGGAGGGAAGCCCAACGAGCAGTACTTC.

The chain combines TRBV18 with TRBJ2-7, with a weak D call TRBD2 (7 bases). Trimming cost V 5 bases and J 0 bases, with 14 bases left between them. This CDR3 is built from 15 residues. Germline assignment: CDR1 KGHSH and CDR2 LQKENI. CDR3 loop: CASSSGGRTSYEQYF. DNA for the CDR3: TGTGCCAGCTCATCCGGGGGGCGGACCTCCTACGAGCAGTACTTC.

In its sample, this clone was seen once. This chain joins TRBV7-2 and TRBJ2-3; 10 nucleotides align to TRBD2. Per the germline V gene, CDR1 is SGHTA and CDR2 is FQGNSA. Trimming cost V 5 bases and J 6 bases; bases outside gene matches: 11. The length of the CDR3 is 16 residues. CDR3 DNA: TGTGCCAGCAGCCCTCGGCTAGCGGGGGATTTGGATACGCAGTATTTT. Residues: CASSPRLAGDLDTQYF.

By sample share, this clone is medium-sized. The V and J genes are TRBV7-9 and TRBJ1-1; a possible D gene is TRBD1 (6 bases). CDR3 size: 16 residues. Germline assignment: CDR1 SEHNR and CDR2 FQNEAQ (reference sequence). V was trimmed by 6 bases and J by 2 bases, leaving 19 bases between them. The CDR3 loop is CASSPNLQGGNTEAFF. The CDR3 nucleotides are TGTGCCAGCAGTCCTAACCTACAGGGTGGAAACACTGAAGCTTTCTTT.

The chain couples TRBV18 to TRBJ1-2; tentative D call: TRBD1 (6 bases). The CDR3 is made up of 17 amino acids. Trimming left V 2 bases short and J 0 bases short, with 16 bases between. The germline gives CDR1 KGHSH, CDR2 LQKENI. The CDR3 here is CASSPGQIGFSNYGYTF. DNA of the CDR3: TGTGCCAGCTCACCAGGACAGATCGGCTTTTCTAACTATGGCTACACCTTC.

The rearrangement joins TRBV13 to TRBJ2-7; maybe TRBD2 (6 bases). The length of the CDR3 is 14 residues. Trimming left V 3 bases short and J 7 bases short, with 16 bases between. Germline CDR1 PRHDT, CDR2 FYEKMQ (reference sequence). The CDR3 here is CASSFGGILGEQYF. In DNA form, the CDR3 reads TGTGCCAGCAGCTTTGGGGGGATCTTAGGGGAGCAGTACTTC.

This chain links TRBV28 with TRBJ2-1; TRBD2 is a possible D gene (7 bases). V lost 1 base and J lost 4, with 26 bases in between. Germline lookup yields CDR1 MDHEN and CDR2 SYDVKM. The CDR3 sequence is 20 residues long. The CDR3 sequence is CASSLLGGSGLAGEYNEQFF. CDR3 bases: TGTGCCAGCAGTTTATTGGGGGGCTCGGGACTGGCGGGAGAGTACAATGAGCAGTTCTTC.

This clone was observed a few times. The rearrangement joins TRBV10-3 to TRBJ1-2; 8 positions agree with TRBD1. The V gene's germline CDR1 is ENHRY and CDR2 SYGVKD. The CDR3 has 15 amino acids. The V segment lost 7 bases and the J segment 4 bases; nucleotides outside the gene matches: 11. The CDR3 protein is CAIKTGQGEFYGYTF. CDR3 sequence (DNA): TGTGCCATCAAGACCGGACAGGGCGAATTCTATGGCTACACCTTC.

This chain links TRBV4-1 with TRBJ2-1; D gene uncertain. Germline V CDR1 and CDR2: MGHRA, YSYEKL. The V gene lost 1 base and the J gene lost 0 bases, with 13 bases spanning the gap. The CDR3 has 17 residues. This CDR3 is CASSQATFKSSYNEQFF. CDR3 sequence (DNA): TGCGCCAGCAGCCAAGCTACTTTTAAAAGCTCCTACAATGAGCAGTTCTTC.

Here the CDR3 reads CASSPSLLVENYGYTF. The CDR3 DNA is TGTGCCAGCTCACCAAGCCTTCTGGTGGAGAACTATGGCTACACCTTC. V gene TRBV18 combines with J gene TRBJ1-2; no firm D call. Trimming cost V 2 bases and J 2 bases, with 15 bases left between them. The CDR3 runs 16 residues. Germline lookup yields CDR1 KGHSH and CDR2 LQKENI.

The CDR3 nucleotides read TGTGCCAGTAGTCCTGACAGGGATGAGACCCAGTACTTC. Protein product: CASSPDRDETQYF. J is TRBJ2-5 and V is TRBV19, with 7 bases that match TRBD1. Germline V CDR1 and CDR2: LNHDA, SQIVND (reference sequence). The CDR3 spans 13 residues. Trimming took 5 bases from V and 5 from J; bases not matched to a gene: 5.

The CDR3 here is CASSYEGSPNTGELFF. The CDR3, as DNA: TGTGCCAGCAGTTACGAGGGCAGCCCGAACACCGGGGAGCTGTTTTTT. V is TRBV6-5 and J is TRBJ2-2; a weak D match, TRBD2 (5 bases). V lost 2 bases to trimming and J lost 0 bases, with 10 bases between them. The CDR3 extends over 16 amino acids. From germline, CDR1 is MNHEY and CDR2 SVGAGI.

This chain uses TRBV6-6 with TRBJ2-1; TRBD2 agrees at 11 bases. V lost 5 bases to trimming and J lost 7 bases; unmatched junction nucleotides: 10. The CDR3 spans 16 residues. Germline CDR1 is MNHNY and CDR2 is SVGAGI (reference sequence). CDR3 sequence reads: CASSITGTSGLNEQFF. The CDR3 DNA sequence: TGTGCCAGCAGTATTACCGGGACTAGCGGTCTGAATGAGCAGTTCTTC.

J is TRBJ2-3 and V is TRBV5-1; possible D gene TRBD1, 6 bases. CDR1 is SGHRS and CDR2 is YFSETQ in the germline V gene. The CDR3 extends over 16 amino acids. Trimming stripped 4 bases from V and 6 bases from J, with 21 bases between. In DNA form, the CDR3 reads TGCGCCAGCAGCGTCCTAGGGGGAGATACAGGGGATACGCAGTATTTT. As protein: CASSVLGGDTGDTQYF.

This clone has only one observation. The chain links TRBV21-1 to TRBJ2-3; the table's TRBD2 call for D was not verified on the DNA. TRBV21-1 is assigned pseudogene status. The CDR3 is made up of 17 amino acids. The CDR3 is CASNGLAGSVCTDTQYF. The CDR3 DNA reads as TGTGCCAGCAACGGACTAGCGGGATCGGTTTGCACAGATACGCAGTATTTT.

This clone was counted a few times. The V gene is TRBV6-5, the J gene TRBJ1-1; D possibly corresponds to TRBD1 (5 bases). The germline CDR1 and CDR2 sequences are MNHEY and SVGAGI. This CDR3 comprises 11 residues. Deletions cut 7 bases from V and 6 bases from J, with 9 bases between. CDR3 sequence reads: CASTAGPEAFF. The CDR3 DNA sequence: TGTGCCAGCACCGCGGGGCCTGAAGCTTTCTTT.

The chain has TRBV19 and TRBJ2-1; 10 nucleotides agree with TRBD2. CDR1 is LNHDA and CDR2 is SQIVND in the germline V gene (reference sequence). CDR3 length equals 16 residues. After removal of 6 bases from V and 4 bases from J, the junction contained 9 bases not matched to a gene. CDR3 sequence: CASSRVAGGRYNEQFF. In DNA, the CDR3 is TGTGCCAGTAGCCGGGTAGCGGGAGGTCGGTACAATGAGCAGTTCTTC.

This rearrangement joins TRBV21-1 to TRBJ1-4. TRBV21-1 is tagged as a pseudogene. The CDR3 covers 15 residues. CDR3 in amino acids: CASSTLGGPNEKLFF. DNA of the CDR3: TGTGCCAGCAGCACCCTGGGGGGTCCTAATGAAAAACTGTTTTTT.

This clone was recorded only once. V is TRBV30 and J is TRBJ1-2, with 10 nucleotides matching TRBD1. Germline CDR1 reads GTSNPN; CDR2 reads SVGIG (reference sequence). CDR3 size: 14 residues. The J segment lost 5 bases and the V segment lost 3 bases, leaving 6 bases of the junction unmatched. CDR3 amino acids: CAWRPGQGVYGYTF. The CDR3 DNA is TGTGCCTGGAGACCCGGACAGGGGGTGTATGGCTACACCTTC. The whole variable domain, filled in from reference TRBV30 and TRBJ1-2, reads SQTIHQWPATLVQPVGSPLSLECTVEGTSNPNLYWYRQAAGRGLQLLFYSVGIGQISSEVPQNLSASRPQDRQFILSSKKLLLSDSGFYLCAWRPGQGVYGYTFGSGTRLTVV.

The chain links TRBV18 to TRBJ2-1, with D possibly being TRBD2 (6 bases). CDR1 is KGHSH and CDR2 is LQKENI in the germline V gene. The V end was cut by 2 bases, the J end by 4 bases, with 18 bases between. There are 17 residues in the CDR3. The CDR3 reads CASSPVLVAGTYNEQFF. Here the CDR3 DNA reads TGTGCCAGCTCACCAGTCCTCGTGGCGGGGACTTACAATGAGCAGTTCTTC.

In this sample, this clone turned up a few times. The chain employs TRBV13 and TRBJ2-7, with 7 bases that match TRBD1. There are 14 residues in the CDR3. Germline V lookup: CDR1 PRHDT, CDR2 FYEKMQ (reference sequence). The ends lost 5 bases at V and 1 base at J; junction bases unmatched: 5. The CDR3 sequence: CASSPWGQSYEQYF. CDR3 DNA sequence: TGTGCCAGCAGCCCCTGGGGACAGTCCTACGAGCAGTACTTC.

The CDR3 region has the DNA TGTGCCAGCAGTACAGGGGGCACTGAAGCTTTCTTT. It encodes CASSTGGTEAFF. The rearrangement links TRBV28 to TRBJ1-1; 8 nucleotides match TRBD1. The J segment lost 4 bases and the V segment lost 5 bases, leaving 0 bases of the junction unmatched. The CDR3 sequence is 12 residues long. CDR1 and CDR2 from the germline V gene are MDHEN and SYDVKM.

This chain uses TRBV6-1 with TRBJ2-3; no firm D call. CDR3 length: 15 amino acids. CDR1 is MNHNS, CDR2 SASEGT, per germline. Trimming stripped 3 bases from V and 2 bases from J, with 12 bases between. The CDR3 nucleotides read TGTGCCAGCAGTGATAAGCGCGCCCTCACAGATACGCAGTATTTT. Translating it yields CASSDKRALTDTQYF.

The chain employs TRBV7-9 and TRBJ2-5; 8 bases are shared with TRBD2. The last part of the DNA fits TRBJ2-7 better; the J call may be wrong. Germline values: CDR1 SEHNR, CDR2 FQNEAQ (reference sequence). The CDR3 is 14 residues long. CDR3: CASSLEAGAVEQYF. Here the CDR3 DNA reads TGTGCCAGCAGCTTAGAAGCGGGAGCGGTCGAGCAGTACTTC.

This chain uses TRBV28 with TRBJ1-5, with 9 bases aligning to TRBD1. With 7 bases clipped from V and 5 bases from J, the junction kept 9 bases outside the gene matches. The CDR3 loop spans 15 amino acids. Looked up from germline, CDR1 is MDHEN and CDR2 is SYDVKM. CDR3 bases: TGTGCCAGCACCGACAGGGGGATATACGATCAGCCCCAGCATTTT. This codes for CASTDRGIYDQPQHF.

The rearrangement uses TRBV7-2 and TRBJ2-5; a weak D match, TRBD1 (6 bases). This CDR3 contains 15 residues. V was clipped by 1 base and J by 3 bases, with 12 bases between them. The germline V gene encodes CDR1 SGHTA and CDR2 FQGNSA. CDR3 nucleotides: TGTGCCAGCAGCTTAGATTCGGCAGGGGAAGAGACCCAGTACTTC. This encodes CASSLDSAGEETQYF.

This clone was detected only once. This chain uses TRBV2 with TRBJ2-5; D unclear. The V end lost 3 bases, the J end lost 5 bases, and 16 bases lay between the germline ends. CDR1 is SNHLY, CDR2 FYNNEI, per germline. CDR3 length equals 15 residues. CDR3 in DNA: TGTGCCAGCAGTGACCTGACAATTGGGTGGGAGACCCAGTACTTC. Amino acids: CASSDLTIGWETQYF.